This T cell receptor (beta chain) was identified during a study of cytomegalovirus exposure and HLA in healthy donors. The PCR used 60 Vbeta and 13 Jbeta primers. Produced via immunoSEQ multiplex PCR; TCRdb's table is partial and in-frame only. The repertoire has under 200,000 clones, around three quarters of them found once; the top ten carry around 0.69%. This clone was recorded only once. This CDR3 comprises 16 residues. V lost 3 bases, J lost 4 bases, and 18 bases lay in between. Germline V gene sequence: CDR1 KGHSH, CDR2 LQKENI. The material sequenced was PBMCs. The chain employs TRBV18 and TRBJ1-2; a weak D match, TRBD1 (5 bases). This clonotype was sampled from a woman between 40 and 50 years old in good health and CMV-seronegative. The CDR3 spells CASSPPQGLKGYGYTF. The CDR3, as DNA: TGTGCCAGCTCACCTCCTCAGGGACTAAAAGGCTATGGCTACACCTTC. The entire variable domain, with the rest obtained from reference TRBV18 and TRBJ1-2, is as follows: NAGVMQNPRHLVRRRGQEARLRCSPMKGHSHVYWYRQLPEEGLKFMVYLQKENIIDESGMPKERFSAEFPKEGPSILRIQQVVRGDSAAYFCASSPPQGLKGYGYTFGSGTRLTVV.